A selection of T cell receptor beta chains follows, all from one sample in a study of blood T cell repertoires in COVID-19. The method was immunoSEQ multiplex PCR; TCRdb's version includes in-frame clones alone and lacks a portion of them. The sample includes 35,000 to 40,000 clones, 90% seen only once; the top ten take 9% to 13%. The sequenced material came from peripheral blood. Source of these receptors: a man in his 70s with acute or convalescent COVID-19. CDR3s include the opening cysteine and the closing phenylalanine or tryptophan. D genes are given only for firm matches. The size of a clone is reported for some rows only, either as once, few or many, or as a class for expanded clones.

>TRBV14|-|TRBJ1-2|-
TGTGCCAGCAGCCCCGGCAGGGGCTATGGCTACACCTTC
CASSPGRGYGYTF
>TRBV6-2/TRBV6-3|-|TRBJ1-1|-
TGTGCCAGCAGTTACTCGATGGGTCTCGGGGGGAACACTGAAGCTTTCTTT
CASSYSMGLGGNTEAFF
>TRBV6-2/TRBV6-3|-|TRBJ2-7|TRBD2
TGTGCCAGCAGTTATGCCCTAGCGGGAGACCACGAGCAGTACTTC
CASSYALAGDHEQYF
>TRBV9|-|TRBJ2-1|TRBD2
TGTGCCAGCAGCGTAGGGATAGCGGGAGCCCAGGATGAGCAGTTCTTC
CASSVGIAGAQDEQFF
>TRBV29-1|-|TRBJ2-3|TRBD2
TGCAGCGTCTTAACTAGCGGGAGTTGGGCAACCACAGATACGCAGTATTTT
CSVLTSGSWATTDTQYF
>TRBV5-1|-|TRBJ2-2|-
TGCGCCAGCAGCTTGGGACAAACGAACACCGGGGAGCTGTTTTTT
CASSLGQTNTGELFF
>TRBV18|once|TRBJ1-5|-
TGTGCCAGCTCACAAAGGCCACCCAGGGATAGCAATCAGCCCCAGCATTTT
CASSQRPPRDSNQPQHF
>TRBV7-9|-|TRBJ2-1|TRBD2
TGTGCCAGCAGCTCCCCCCGTCAAGGCGGGAGCCTTGTGAATGAGCAGTTCTTC
CASSSPRQGGSLVNEQFF
>TRBV4-2|-|TRBJ1-2|-
TGTGCCAGCAGCCAAGTTCAGGGGAACTATGGCTACACCTTC
CASSQVQGNYGYTF
>TRBV11-1|-|TRBJ2-7|TRBD2
TGTGCCAGCACCAATGGGCCTAGCGGAACCTACGAGCAGTACTTC
CASTNGPSGTYEQYF
>TRBV7-9|once|TRBJ1-2|TRBD1
TGTGCCAGCAGCTTAGCGAGGACAGGGGGTTCCGCCGGGGATGGCTACACCTTC
CASSLARTGGSAGDGYTF
>TRBV7-2|-|TRBJ2-1|-
TGTGCCAGCAGCTTAGGTTGGACGGACTTACGGTTCTTC
CASSLGWTDLRFF
>TRBV24-1|-|TRBJ2-1|TRBD2
TGTGCCACCAGCTTAGCGGGGGCAGAAAACAATGAGCAGTTCTTC
CATSLAGAENNEQFF
>TRBV19|-|TRBJ2-3|-
TGTGCCAGTAGTTCAGGGGATACGCAGTATTTT
CASSSGDTQYF
>TRBV20-1|-|TRBJ1-2|TRBD1
TGCAGTGCTAGTCGCCCAACAGGGGCTTCCGATGGCTACACCTTC
CSASRPTGASDGYTF
>TRBV10-1|-|TRBJ1-3|TRBD1
TGCGCCAGCAGGGCGGGACAGGGGGCGTATAGTGCTGGAAACACCATATATTTT
CASRAGQGAYSAGNTIYF
>TRBV27|-|TRBJ2-2|TRBD2
TGTGCCAGCAGTTGGGGGGGGGCCGGGGAGCTGTTTTTT
CASSWGGAGELFF